The TCR beta chain under discussion was sequenced for a study of T cell responses to AZD1222 COVID-19 vaccine (dated by TCRdb to the early 2020s). Broadly, across the study: AZD1222 recipients given second doses at about 4 weeks or at about 12 weeks were pooled, since spike-specific TCR depth and breadth were not found to differ between the two schedules. Trial participants were enrolled into age subgroups of 18-55, 56-69 and 70-plus years, which contained about 150, 27 and 61 TCR-sequenced participants, respectively. TCR sequencing covered more than 230 trial participants: 207 given two doses of AZD1222 and around 25 given two doses of MenACWY control vaccine.

As for this clone: What this receptor recognizes is not known. No much larger clone is present one base from it, and per-base qualities are unavailable.

Overall results and qualifications from the work: Epitopes outside the regions mutated in the B.1.351 and B.1.1.7 variants were reportedly recognized by nearly half of the unique spike-specific TCRs. Because no samples from the day 14 peak response were available, repertoires could be characterized only after the peak T cell response. Participants were mostly white British and included more females than males, and it was suggested by the authors that clonal diversity may have been underestimated. CD4 TCRs associated with the vaccine covered the entire spike protein, and the dominant responses were in regions 160-218 and 743-854. Spike-specific TCR breadth and depth rose significantly after two AZD1222 doses compared with day 0 and with MenACWY recipients. The 56-69-year group was small, and its depth increase did not reach significance, likely because of low power. Conclusions about previously exposed vaccinees are limited because only a handful of AZD1222 recipients were SARS-CoV-2 seropositive at baseline.

The CDR3 regions of human TCRbeta chains were subjected to immunosequencing. In the source study's methods: TCRs in the repertoires were compared against a reference library of SARS-CoV-2-specific TCRs that had been generated with the MIRA antigen-specificity platform. Breadth was defined as the fraction of unique TCRs that were SARS-CoV-2-associated. Depth was defined as the fraction of total T cells that were SARS-CoV-2-associated. Using the MIRA data, every spike-specific TCR was mapped to the spike region that the TCR reacted to and assigned to either a CD4 or a CD8 class. Log10-transformed breadth and depth values were compared by one-way ANOVA with Sidak's multiple comparisons tests. The table comes from immuneACCESS by way of TCRdb, which keeps in-frame sequences with V and J called. Part of the clones is missing from these tables; in studies checked, under half for an unresolved V gene and the rest for unknown reasons. V and J calls and clone size are those listed in that table; D and trimming were worked out from the DNA. Within this sample are some 140,000 clones, with more than 85% of them counted one time only. Approximately 3% of the sample rests with the top ten.

In light of the paper, this sample's time point label describes: baseline before first vaccination. The vaccinee samples were drawn from two UK trials, COV001 and COV002, one of which was a single-blind randomized controlled phase 2/3 trial testing AZD1222 (ChAdOx1 nCoV-19) in healthy adults. Trial participant PBMC samples were collected at day 0 and day 28 after the second dose for TCRbeta chain sequencing. CDR1 SQVTM and CDR2 ANQGSEA were looked up in the germline V gene. The CDR3 sequence holds 11 residues, the cysteine and phenylalanine included. The kept DNA is CDR3 alone, 33 bases in frame from the first base. V drops 7 bases and J drops 3 bases, leaving 6 bases in between.

The receptor comes from an adult in good health. This chain is built from TRBV29-1 and TRBJ2-2; too little of a D gene remains to name it. Sequencing was performed on peripheral blood, taken on day 0 of AZD1222 vaccination. The CDR3 has the sequence CSAPDTGELFF. The nucleotide sequence is TGCAGCGCGCCCGACACCGGGGAGCTGTTTTTT.